Reported below is one T cell receptor beta chain. The data stem from a study of T cells after yellow fever vaccination. A single record per CDR3 protein comes from TCRdb applying MiXCR to the 5' RACE reads. Altogether about 340,000 distinct CDR3 sequences are present, roughly 4.3% being singletons, with the ten largest covering around 24%. The sample was PBMCs, taken 5 days after the yellow fever booster vaccination. The receptor comes from a young man who received the YFV17D yellow fever vaccine.

As DNA, the CDR3 is TGTGCCACCAGTGTAGGACCTCCGAACACTGAAGCTTTCTTT. This sequence encodes CATSVGPPNTEAFF. The chain has TRBV24-1 and TRBJ1-1, with D uncertain. Germline V gives CDR1 KGHDR, CDR2 SFDVKD. V was clipped by 5 bases and J by 1 base, with 10 bases between them. The CDR3 contains 14 residues.